The T cell receptor (beta chain) under discussion was sequenced for a study of tumor-infiltrating lymphocytes in oesophageal squamous cell carcinoma. Unmatched junction bases numbered 9, after V lost 5 bases and J lost 9 bases. Germline V gives CDR1 SGHTA, CDR2 FQGTGA. The CDR3 has 15 residues. TCRdb redid the calling of the PCR reads with MiXCR, one entry per CDR3 protein. The data show over 8,500 distinct CDR3 sequences, approximately 52% seen once. The sample taken for sequencing was esophageal tumor tissue. This receptor was taken from a female donor with esophageal squamous cell carcinoma. The chain links TRBV7-3 to TRBJ2-1; 11 positions match TRBD1. CDR3 loop: CASSAGQGAISEQFF. CDR3 DNA: TGTGCCAGCAGCGCCGGACAGGGGGCGATCTCTGAGCAGTTCTTC.